The T cell receptor beta chain under discussion was sequenced for a study of T cells in Graves' hyperthyroidism and ophthalmopathy. Whole-study findings and limits: Appearing also in blood were most of the thyroid clonotypes expanded above 0.001. It was a median roughly 6.5 months before onset that the model predicted ophthalmopathy.

Subjects with ophthalmopathy showed a Clinical Activity Score no lower than 3, a NOSPECS grade no lower than 4, and a duration shorter than 3 months. Out of roughly 9.1 ml of fresh peripheral blood came the PBMCs. RNA transcripts yielded amplified TCR beta CDR3 regions. A first-round RT-PCR of the TCR CDR3 used the HTBI primer set. One entry per CDR3 protein, called by TCRdb with MiXCR from the multiplex PCR reads. This repertoire shows 300,000 to 400,000 distinct CDR3 sequences, approximately 17% found once; its top ten account for 40%. This clonotype was seen ten or more times. Its antigen is still unknown. V lost 8 bases and J 5 bases, leaving 16 bases between the germline ends. In germline, CDR1 is PRHDT, CDR2 FYEKMQ (reference sequence). The CDR3 has 13 amino acids.

The gene calls are TRBV13 and TRBJ2-7, with D possibly matching TRBD1 (5 bases). This sequence was found in a young man with Graves' ophthalmopathy. The material sequenced was blood. CDR3 in DNA: TGTGCCAGCGGTTGGCAGGGTGACGACGAGCAGTACTTC. Translating gives CASGWQGDDEQYF.